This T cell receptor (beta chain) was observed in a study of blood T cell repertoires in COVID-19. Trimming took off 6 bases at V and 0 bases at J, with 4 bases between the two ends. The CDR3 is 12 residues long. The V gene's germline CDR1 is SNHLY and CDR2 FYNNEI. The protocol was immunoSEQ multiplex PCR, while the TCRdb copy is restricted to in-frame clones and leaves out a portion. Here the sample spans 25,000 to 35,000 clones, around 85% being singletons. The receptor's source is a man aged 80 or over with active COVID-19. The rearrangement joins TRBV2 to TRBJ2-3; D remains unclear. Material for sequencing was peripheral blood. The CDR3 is CASSESTDTQYF. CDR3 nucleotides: TGTGCCAGCAGCGAGAGCACAGATACGCAGTATTTT.